Listed below are T cell receptor beta chains from one sample, sequenced in a study of T cells expressing NK-cell markers. TCRdb re-called the 5' RACE reads and shows each CDR3 protein once, DNA omitted. The sample spans roughly 150,000 distinct CDR3 sequences; the ten largest clones claim 20%. Sequencing was done on a sample of blood T cells: a sorted CD56 or NKG2C T cell subset, CD4+ or CD8+ T cells, or bulk PBMC T cells (not recorded which). These receptors came from a man aged 18-75 years in good health. The CDR3 runs from the conserved cysteine through the conserved F or W. Fields, in order: CDR3 protein, V gene, J gene, CDR3 length.

CDR3 protein: CASSYSEASGETQYF
V gene: TRBV6-5
J gene: TRBJ2-5
CDR3 length: 15

CDR3 protein: CASSLKGVYLSPLHF
V gene: TRBV27
J gene: TRBJ1-6
CDR3 length: 15

CDR3 protein: CASRGSEDSYNEQFF
V gene: TRBV12-3/TRBV12-4
J gene: TRBJ2-1
CDR3 length: 15

CDR3 protein: CASRGLAGGPTAYNEQFF
V gene: TRBV12-3/TRBV12-4
J gene: TRBJ2-1
CDR3 length: 18

CDR3 protein: CASSLGHQYEQYF
V gene: TRBV28
J gene: TRBJ2-7
CDR3 length: 13

CDR3 protein: CASSRSDRPYEQYF
V gene: TRBV6-1
J gene: TRBJ2-7
CDR3 length: 14

CDR3 protein: CASSPMYRTGINEQFF
V gene: TRBV27
J gene: TRBJ2-1
CDR3 length: 16

CDR3 protein: CASSLVPTNRDSPHEQFF
V gene: TRBV7-8
J gene: TRBJ2-1
CDR3 length: 18

CDR3 protein: CASSLAQGGTDSYEQYF
V gene: TRBV7-2
J gene: TRBJ2-7
CDR3 length: 17

CDR3 protein: CASSFEGQPQHF
V gene: TRBV28
J gene: TRBJ1-5
CDR3 length: 12

CDR3 protein: CASSDRDRVAEAFF
V gene: TRBV19
J gene: TRBJ1-1
CDR3 length: 14

CDR3 protein: CASSLRGALGDEQFF
V gene: TRBV12-3/TRBV12-4
J gene: TRBJ2-1
CDR3 length: 15

CDR3 protein: CASSPGHRFEQFF
V gene: TRBV27
J gene: TRBJ2-1
CDR3 length: 13

CDR3 protein: CASTQYNEQFF
V gene: TRBV19
J gene: TRBJ2-1
CDR3 length: 11

CDR3 protein: CASSQPGQGFEQYF
V gene: TRBV6-1
J gene: TRBJ2-7
CDR3 length: 14

CDR3 protein: CASSQLGGRGAYEQYF
V gene: TRBV2
J gene: TRBJ2-7
CDR3 length: 16

CDR3 protein: CASSLGGGYDQPQHF
V gene: TRBV7-2
J gene: TRBJ1-5
CDR3 length: 15

CDR3 protein: CASSPRTGMDGYTF
V gene: TRBV5-1
J gene: TRBJ1-2
CDR3 length: 14

CDR3 protein: CASSVVSYEQYF
V gene: TRBV2
J gene: TRBJ2-7
CDR3 length: 12

CDR3 protein: CASSPWRAGHYEQYF
V gene: TRBV7-9
J gene: TRBJ2-7
CDR3 length: 15

CDR3 protein: CASSEGPDRGKGYEQYF
V gene: TRBV2
J gene: TRBJ2-7
CDR3 length: 17

CDR3 protein: CASSSGGWTGELFF
V gene: TRBV7-3
J gene: TRBJ2-2
CDR3 length: 14

CDR3 protein: CASTDTPGGGNEKLFF
V gene: TRBV12-3/TRBV12-4
J gene: TRBJ1-4
CDR3 length: 16

CDR3 protein: CASSLTPGTGGGETQYF
V gene: TRBV7-9
J gene: TRBJ2-5
CDR3 length: 17

CDR3 protein: CASSYTPQGEQFF
V gene: TRBV16
J gene: TRBJ2-1
CDR3 length: 13

CDR3 protein: CASRRVGGNSYEQYF
V gene: TRBV25-1
J gene: TRBJ2-7
CDR3 length: 15

CDR3 protein: CASSPDRSYTEAFF
V gene: TRBV5-4
J gene: TRBJ1-1
CDR3 length: 14

CDR3 protein: CASTDRGWTEAFF
V gene: TRBV19
J gene: TRBJ1-1
CDR3 length: 13

CDR3 protein: CASSELVGEETQHF
V gene: TRBV2
J gene: TRBJ2-5
CDR3 length: 14

CDR3 protein: CASSWPTGQNQETQYF
V gene: TRBV12-3/TRBV12-4
J gene: TRBJ2-5
CDR3 length: 16

CDR3 protein: CASSLDQQGANYGYTF
V gene: TRBV5-1
J gene: TRBJ1-2
CDR3 length: 16

CDR3 protein: CASSVGTGASGYTF
V gene: TRBV6-1
J gene: TRBJ1-2
CDR3 length: 14

CDR3 protein: CASSPGLAGGPQDTQYF
V gene: TRBV4-2
J gene: TRBJ2-3
CDR3 length: 17

CDR3 protein: CASSEFLVGDEQYF
V gene: TRBV2
J gene: TRBJ2-7
CDR3 length: 14

CDR3 protein: CATEGVNGYEQYF
V gene: TRBV3-1
J gene: TRBJ2-7
CDR3 length: 13